Here is one T cell receptor (beta chain) with its context. This sample stems from a study of blood T cell repertoires in COVID-19. Study overall: Italy, Spain and the United States were the sources of the convalescent and acute COVID-19 samples. PBMCs, B-cell-depleted T cells, or T cells provided the cDNA or gDNA that made up the material.

The germline CDR1 and CDR2 sequences are MNHEY and SVGAGI. J was trimmed by 9 bases and V by 0 bases; bases with no gene match: 5. There are 15 residues in the CDR3. Per the study methods: Estimation of nucleated cell counts was performed using reference gene primer amplification. Repertoires were generated with immunoSEQ multiplex PCR, while TCRdb's copy carries only in-frame clones and drops some. The V and J calls and clone size come from that table; D and trimming were worked out from the DNA. The sample has 98,000 or so clones; 88% are singletons. The rearrangement joins TRBV6-5 to TRBJ1-6, with 7 bases lining up with TRBD1. Sample: peripheral blood. The TCR was taken from a human donor in a cohort sampled during active COVID-19. CDR3 sequence: CASSYSGGGASPLHF. CDR3 coding DNA: TGTGCCAGCAGTTACTCAGGGGGCGGCGCTTCACCCCTCCACTTT.